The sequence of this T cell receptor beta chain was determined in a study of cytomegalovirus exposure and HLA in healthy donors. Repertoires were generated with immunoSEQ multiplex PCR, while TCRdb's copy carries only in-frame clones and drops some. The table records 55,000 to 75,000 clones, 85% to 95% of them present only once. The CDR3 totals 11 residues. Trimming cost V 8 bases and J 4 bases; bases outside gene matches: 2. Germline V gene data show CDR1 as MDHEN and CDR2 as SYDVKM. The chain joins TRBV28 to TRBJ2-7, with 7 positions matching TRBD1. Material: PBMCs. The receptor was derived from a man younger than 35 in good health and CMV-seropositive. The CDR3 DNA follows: TGTGCCAGCCGGGACAGATACGAGCAGTACTTC. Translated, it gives CASRDRYEQYF.